The source of this T cell receptor beta chain is a study of cytomegalovirus exposure and HLA in healthy donors (dated by TCRdb to 2016 to 2017). Context from the whole study: An earlier analysis of several hundred of the donors reported approximately 300 Gb of sequence data and 95 million to 130 million unique TCR beta sequences obtained from around 170 million T cells. The number of typed donors differed by locus: 629-630 for A, B, C, DRB1 and DQB1; 500 to 550 for DQA1; roughly 600 for DPA1; and around 490 for DPB1. The study combined high-throughput TCR immunosequencing, statistical association of individual TCRs with disease status, and machine learning to predict cytomegalovirus infection status. Donor age, sex, ethnicity and CMV serostatus were collected together with the repertoire data. Because of strong linkage in the cohort, 5 or 6 DR-DQ haplotypes were treated as single units for association and clustering. An early release that covered 500 to 800 HLA-typed donors contained about 300 gigabases of sequencing data and 65 million to 100 million unique TCR sequences. The T cell repertoires of several hundred subjects were profiled by immunosequencing and related to cytomegalovirus serostatus. The later analysis used no new phenotypic data to find candidate immune exposures, relying instead on TCR beta sequences and their occurrence across donors. Every discovery cohort repertoire had been produced on one sequencing platform. In a later analysis, previously published TCR beta repertoires from 670 or so donors were re-analyzed and high-resolution HLA genotyping was added so that TCR occurrence patterns could be studied. Along with the 666-subject first cohort, a separate validation cohort of over a hundred different subjects was used. An earlier analysis of several hundred of the donors applied high-throughput TCR beta sequencing to assess whether each TCR beta V gene segment acted as functional or pseudogenic. Class I and class II HLA loci were covered by the typing at four-digit resolution. A later genetic analysis used genome-wide SNP genotypes for about 65% of the roughly 700 donors, treating that subset as a discovery cohort. Across 300 to 400 genotyped donors of the cohort, an average of approximately 240,000 unique TCR beta nucleotide sequences per donor were sequenced, and around 20% of those sequences were non-productive. The study aimed to test whether cataloging public T cell receptors could reveal signatures of past pathogen exposure. The genetic ancestry cluster associated with self-reported Caucasian donors included 81% of the 398 genotyped donors.

The cohort was made up of 666 healthy bone marrow donors. Cohort members were all nominally healthy when sampled, although unrecorded immune exposures were likely present. Of the 650 to 750 cohort members, about 280 had positive CMV serostatus and 350 to 400 had negative CMV serostatus, and CMV serostatus was not recorded for the donor. Every donor gave a peripheral blood sample, and the peripheral blood mononuclear cells from that sample were used for TCR beta sequencing. The Qiagen DNeasy Blood Extraction Kit was used to extract genomic DNA from the blood cell samples. Libraries came from the immunoSEQ multiplex PCR assay. For the multiplex PCR, a mixture combining 60 forward primers for TCR Vbeta segments and 13 reverse primers for TCR Jbeta segments was used. A multiplex PCR assay on genomic DNA amplified the CDR3 region of rearranged TCR beta genes. The Illumina HiSeq System was used to sequence the amplified TCR beta libraries as 87-base-pair reads. From the authors' description of their analysis: A later analysis counted approximately 76 million unique TCR beta chains across the 550 to 800 repertoires, and some 11 million of these chains were shared by at least two donors. To remove PCR and sequencing errors, raw reads were error-corrected and collapsed into unique sequences using a nearest-neighbor algorithm that merged closely related sequences. CDR3 sequences were aligned to IMGT reference sequences to assign V, D and J gene segments. For a sequence to be retained, a match of at least six nucleotides to both a V gene segment and a J gene segment was required. A rearrangement counted as productive if the CDR3 had no stop codons and remained in frame with V and J, and every other rearrangement counted as non-productive. CDR3 was defined by IMGT convention, running from the second conserved V-encoded cysteine to the conserved J-encoded phenylalanine. Sequences without an unambiguous match to a single V gene segment were excluded from the earlier analysis of about 630 of the donors. In an earlier analysis of several hundred of the donors, a V segment was called functional when productive rearrangements were above 56.7%, and segregating when the standard deviation between donors exceeded 5%. A statistical classification framework was developed to diagnose cytomegalovirus status using the catalog of TCR beta chain sequences. A later analysis assigned V and J genes by comparing TCR nucleotide sequences with IMGT/GENE-DB human TR gene sequences. The TCRdist pipeline was used in a later analysis to assign CDR3 sequences and most-parsimonious VDJ recombination scenarios. A later analysis defined each TCR beta chain by its CDR3 amino acid sequence plus V-gene family, and excluded reads lacking a unique V-gene family. To address suspected cross-contamination and a sequencing artifact, a later analysis removed several hundred highly shared, low-generation-probability nucleotide sequences. In a later analysis, a clonal expansion index was calculated for each public chain from normalized within-repertoire ranks of inferred template counts. In a later analysis, generation probabilities were computed using a VDJ recombination model fitted to out-of-frame rearrangements, and the results were checked against IGoR. In a later analysis, TCR-TCR, TCR-HLA and TCR-CMV co-occurrence was scored with hypergeometric tests, and a repertoire-size bias correction was applied to TCR pairs. To estimate false discovery rates, a later analysis permuted the HLA or CMV assignments 20 times. A later analysis grouped co-occurring TCRs with DBSCAN, adding TCRdist sequence similarity when clustering within HLA-allele-positive subsets. Co-occurrence clustering excluded repertoires with fewer than 30,000 or more than 120,000 public chains, plus five with anomalous nucleotide sharing. TCRdb limited this immuneACCESS table to in-frame rearrangements with V and J called. A share of clones is missing; checked studies link under half to unresolved V genes, and the rest is unexplained. V and J calls and clone size are copied from that table; D and trimming were computed from the DNA. Counted in this sample were approximately 130,000 clones; around 73% of them appeared once. The top ten clones comprise 2.9% of the sample.

Taken from cysteine to phenylalanine, the CDR3 has 15 residues. The read is trimmed to its CDR3 DNA, 45 bases read in frame from base 1. V is shortened by 3 bases, J by 4 bases, and the region joining them spans 16 bases. CDR1 is given as SGHDT and CDR2 as YYEEEE, both from the germline V gene. A word on this clone: The antigen it binds to is not known. No base qualities exist here, and no much larger clone lies one base off it.

Here is what the overall study found, with its caveats: Because HLA typing was missing for some donors at each locus, association tests included only the typed subset. Most TCR sequences were observed very rarely across donors, whereas some public TCRs were present in many individuals. When HLA alleles, especially DR and DQ, strongly co-occurred, attributing TCR associations to individual alleles was difficult. According to a later analysis, parvovirus B19, influenza, CMV and Epstein-Barr virus appeared linked to several top co-occurrence clusters. In a later analysis, HLA-associated TCR beta chains were found to be more clonally expanded and to have lower generation probabilities than equally common non-associated chains. The classifier was reported to diagnose cytomegalovirus status with high specificity and sensitivity in both the original cohort and the validation cohort. In this cohort, only TCR beta chains were sequenced, and detectable features were limited by the absence of alpha or paired-chain data. Compared with the approximately 670-donor mean, donors in an Asian-associated ancestry cluster had fewer N-insertions in productive TCRs, according to a later genetic analysis. Three of the identified cytomegalovirus-associated TCR beta chains were confirmed in vitro to be specific for cytomegalovirus antigens. It was suggested by the authors that the approach could potentially be generalized to other disease states and immunological phenotypes. At a false discovery rate of 0.05, a later analysis linked 16,951 TCR beta sequences to specific HLA alleles. The earlier analysis of 587 of the donors excluded 15 to 20 rarely observed V segments, including chromosome 9 orphons, because counts were too low. Sequencing depth was assumed to be roughly uniform across donors in the presence/absence analyses, though that assumption may not hold. A further reported finding was that TCR beta sequences accurately predicted the HLA-A and HLA-B alleles for most subjects in the first cohort. According to a later analysis, most CMV-associated TCR beta chains appeared to be HLA-restricted, and the HLA associations seemed to be driven largely by CMV exposure. Because the 87-base-pair reads could not distinguish some IMGT-functional V segments, including TRBV6-2 and TRBV6-3, those segments were excluded. The only immune exposure information available for the cohort was CMV serostatus. Correlated functional status among segregating V segments might be attributable to linkage disequilibrium, but an unknown experimental factor could not be ruled out. According to a later analysis, TCR association rates differed among HLA loci, with DRB1 alleles showing the most associated TCRs and HLA-C alleles showing the fewest. A group of highly shared sequence variants was considered likely to be a technical artifact of the sequencing pipeline. In an earlier analysis of several hundred of the donors, most TCR beta V segments were observed in productive rearrangements about 90% or about 30% of the time, broadly matching IMGT annotations. The study listed 164 TCR beta chains as associated with cytomegalovirus. In a later genetic analysis, a missense DCLRE1C variant was associated with V-gene and J-gene trimming of TCR beta chains, and the association was replicated in an independent cohort.

The V and J genes are TRBV5-6 and TRBJ1-2, with the D segment identity uncertain. The source of this sequence is a human donor in good health. The sequenced sample consisted of PBMCs. The CDR3 protein sequence reads: CASSSQGGESYGYTF. Read as DNA, the sequence is TGTGCCAGCAGCTCCCAAGGCGGAGAAAGCTATGGCTACACCTTC.